Listed below are T cell receptor beta chains from one sample, sequenced in a study of cytomegalovirus exposure and HLA in healthy donors. Clones were sequenced by immunoSEQ multiplex PCR, and TCRdb holds only the in-frame ones, with some missing. The sample contains 100,000 to 150,000 clones, roughly 84% of which appear only once. The sequenced sample consisted of PBMCs. The receptors derive from a man in his forties or fifties in good health and CMV-seronegative. Both conserved end residues are part of each CDR3. The D gene is left open where the match is weak.

J gene,V gene,D gene,CDR3 protein
TRBJ2-1,TRBV11-2,-,CASSLGAGGHNEQFF
TRBJ1-1,TRBV30,-,CAWDSFGGGTEAFF
TRBJ2-5,TRBV7-2,-,CASSLLFQETQYF
TRBJ1-1,TRBV7-3,TRBD1,CASSYTTGDTEAFF
TRBJ2-6,TRBV7-2,-,CASSKGTLGLSGANVLTF
TRBJ2-5,TRBV10-3,TRBD2,CAISPLLAGFGETQYF
TRBJ2-7,TRBV27,-,CASSLVGGEDYEQYF
TRBJ2-1,TRBV2,TRBD1,CASKSVVDRGSGKFF
TRBJ2-1,TRBV4-1,TRBD1,CASSQIGTAYNEQFF
TRBJ2-7,TRBV30,-,CAWSVSNYEQYF
TRBJ1-2,TRBV5-4,-,CASSLGAEKGYGYTF
-,TRBV30,TRBD1,CAWGQGAEYEQYF
TRBJ2-7,TRBV6-1,-,CASSEYRVNYEQYF
TRBJ1-2,TRBV5-6,-,CASSLGHDNYGYTF
TRBJ1-3,TRBV19,-,CATSNRAGLPGPGARNTIYF
TRBJ1-2,TRBV6-6,-,CASSYSGGTDGYTF
TRBJ2-7,TRBV5-1,TRBD2,CASSLVAGGDEQYF
TRBJ2-7,TRBV4-1,-,CASSQGLREKRNNYEQYF
TRBJ1-2,TRBV5-1,-,CASSLDGLNYGYTF
TRBJ1-1,TRBV5-1,-,CASSFTHTGSNTEAFF